The rows below give T cell receptor beta chains drawn from one sample of a study of cytomegalovirus exposure and HLA in healthy donors. Profiled with immunoSEQ multiplex PCR; TCRdb holds only in-frame clones, not every one. The table records more than 95,000 clones, just under 75% of them present only once. Sequenced input: PBMCs. These receptors originate from a man between 60 and 75 years old in good health and CMV-seropositive. Both conserved end residues are part of each CDR3. The order of the fields is CDR3 protein, J gene, V gene, CDR3 length.

cdr3_aa: CASSGTGGEDTQYF
j_call: TRBJ2-3
v_call: TRBV28
cdr3_length: 14

cdr3_aa: CASGYEGGTTYEQYF
j_call: TRBJ2-7
v_call: TRBV5-4
cdr3_length: 15

cdr3_aa: CAISEGGEQYF
j_call: TRBJ2-7
v_call: TRBV10-3
cdr3_length: 11

cdr3_aa: CASSALAGGAYGYTF
j_call: TRBJ1-2
v_call: TRBV2
cdr3_length: 15

cdr3_aa: CASSSGAGEYYEQYF
j_call: TRBJ2-7
v_call: TRBV11-2
cdr3_length: 15

cdr3_aa: CSVANSNQPQHF
j_call: TRBJ1-5
v_call: TRBV29-1
cdr3_length: 12

cdr3_aa: CASSPQAGIFQYF
j_call: TRBJ2-4
v_call: TRBV5-1
cdr3_length: 13

cdr3_aa: CASSPNRDPTPLHF
j_call: TRBJ1-6
v_call: TRBV6-5
cdr3_length: 14

cdr3_aa: CASDRGYEQFF
j_call: TRBJ2-1
v_call: TRBV19
cdr3_length: 11

cdr3_aa: CASSVDAGGYNEQFF
j_call: TRBJ2-1
v_call: TRBV9
cdr3_length: 15

cdr3_aa: CASSGGRAYEQYF
j_call: TRBJ2-7
v_call: TRBV5-6
cdr3_length: 13

cdr3_aa: CASIPLTQGDGELFF
j_call: TRBJ2-2
v_call: TRBV28
cdr3_length: 15

cdr3_aa: CASSGTGGNNEKLFF
j_call: TRBJ1-4
v_call: TRBV5-4
cdr3_length: 15

cdr3_aa: CASSLGQYTEAFF
j_call: TRBJ1-1
v_call: TRBV7-6
cdr3_length: 13

cdr3_aa: CASSLRVYFNYGYTF
j_call: TRBJ1-2
v_call: TRBV5-5
cdr3_length: 15

cdr3_aa: CASSLVQDQPQHF
j_call: TRBJ1-5
v_call: TRBV7-8
cdr3_length: 13

cdr3_aa: CASSLGGRGYGYTF
j_call: TRBJ1-2
v_call: TRBV7-2
cdr3_length: 14

cdr3_aa: CASSQVETGLYGYTF
j_call: TRBJ1-2
v_call: TRBV14
cdr3_length: 15

cdr3_aa: CASGQERNSPLHF
j_call: TRBJ1-6
v_call: TRBV10-3
cdr3_length: 13

cdr3_aa: CAWSTSRETQYF
j_call: TRBJ2-5
v_call: TRBV30
cdr3_length: 12

cdr3_aa: CASSLRWFQRARSNEQFF
j_call: TRBJ2-1
v_call: TRBV11-2
cdr3_length: 18

cdr3_aa: CASSRIGGGTEAFF
j_call: TRBJ1-1
v_call: TRBV9
cdr3_length: 14

cdr3_aa: CASSVSTQRGGVGELFF
j_call: TRBJ2-2
v_call: TRBV9
cdr3_length: 17

cdr3_aa: CASSQEYNSFFNEQFF
j_call: TRBJ2-1
v_call: TRBV14
cdr3_length: 16

cdr3_aa: CASSPQGSLGELFF
j_call: TRBJ2-2
v_call: TRBV9
cdr3_length: 14

cdr3_aa: CAISPTPGLRGPTSYGYTF
j_call: TRBJ1-2
v_call: TRBV10-3
cdr3_length: 19

cdr3_aa: CASSVRRQLSEQFF
j_call: TRBJ2-1
v_call: TRBV28
cdr3_length: 14

cdr3_aa: CASSLRGSPYF
j_call: TRBJ2-5
v_call: TRBV7-8
cdr3_length: 11

cdr3_aa: CASSGGLTGSSPLHF
j_call: TRBJ1-6
v_call: TRBV5-6
cdr3_length: 15

cdr3_aa: CASRALPGGGQPQHF
j_call: TRBJ1-5
v_call: TRBV5-1
cdr3_length: 15

cdr3_aa: CATRTGQGGWDEQFF
j_call: TRBJ2-1
v_call: TRBV10-3
cdr3_length: 15

cdr3_aa: CAWSVLGSPLHF
j_call: TRBJ1-6
v_call: TRBV30
cdr3_length: 12

cdr3_aa: CASRATLGGAGETQYF
j_call: TRBJ2-5
v_call: TRBV2
cdr3_length: 16

cdr3_aa: CAVQRGGANGYTF
j_call: TRBJ1-2
v_call: TRBV28
cdr3_length: 13

cdr3_aa: CASGLRETQYF
j_call: TRBJ2-5
v_call: TRBV12-5
cdr3_length: 11

cdr3_aa: CASATGIAVSPLHF
j_call: TRBJ1-6
v_call: TRBV7-9
cdr3_length: 14

cdr3_aa: CASRIGVGSYEQYF
j_call: TRBJ2-7
v_call: TRBV6-5
cdr3_length: 14

cdr3_aa: CASSVPRGDTQYF
j_call: TRBJ2-3
v_call: TRBV5-4
cdr3_length: 13

cdr3_aa: CASRSEGNTEAFF
j_call: TRBJ1-1
v_call: TRBV6-5
cdr3_length: 13

cdr3_aa: CASSLGRVGNQPQHF
j_call: TRBJ1-5
v_call: TRBV28
cdr3_length: 15

cdr3_aa: CATAGLGNTEAFF
j_call: TRBJ1-1
v_call: TRBV10-3
cdr3_length: 13

cdr3_aa: CASRGTGVMNTEAFF
j_call: TRBJ1-1
v_call: TRBV19
cdr3_length: 15

cdr3_aa: CASRRGLTPTNEKLFF
j_call: TRBJ1-4
v_call: TRBV2
cdr3_length: 16

cdr3_aa: CASSKDREAQHF
j_call: TRBJ1-5
v_call: TRBV6-5
cdr3_length: 12

cdr3_aa: CASIDRGQYEQYF
j_call: TRBJ2-7
v_call: TRBV6-4
cdr3_length: 13

cdr3_aa: CASSIEGGLAGVLNEQFF
j_call: TRBJ2-1
v_call: TRBV19
cdr3_length: 18

cdr3_aa: CASSEARQGSYEQYF
j_call: TRBJ2-7
v_call: TRBV9
cdr3_length: 15

cdr3_aa: CSVAAAGSTEQYF
j_call: TRBJ2-5
v_call: TRBV29-1
cdr3_length: 13

cdr3_aa: CASSRRQEAEEKLFF
j_call: TRBJ1-4
v_call: TRBV7-8
cdr3_length: 15

cdr3_aa: CASSEGRGVLSYEQYF
j_call: TRBJ2-7
v_call: TRBV10-2
cdr3_length: 16

cdr3_aa: CASSGTGTGLNEQFF
j_call: TRBJ2-1
v_call: TRBV7-9
cdr3_length: 15

cdr3_aa: CASRRGRTKIQNYGYTF
j_call: TRBJ1-2
v_call: TRBV11-2
cdr3_length: 17

cdr3_aa: CASSDRVVWEQFF
j_call: TRBJ2-1
v_call: TRBV19
cdr3_length: 13

cdr3_aa: CASSPYLGQSHYGYTF
j_call: TRBJ1-2
v_call: TRBV7-2
cdr3_length: 16